This entry lists 27 T cell receptor beta chains sequenced from one sample in a study of early T cells in non-severe SARS-CoV-2 infection. TCRdb independently ran MiXCR on the 5' RACE reads; one entry per CDR3 protein. The sample lists fewer than 30,000 distinct CDR3 sequences, 5% to 6% occurring once. Sequencing was carried out using whole blood. These receptors were collected from an adult who was a healthcare worker with PCR-confirmed SARS-CoV-2 infection or an uninfected control (not recorded which).

Concerning this clonotype: Just one base apart from a much larger clone, this may be a read error. CDR3 in amino acids: CASRNGRTSNEKLFF. CDR3 sequence (DNA): TGTGCCAGCAGGAACGGGAGAACATCTAATGAAAAACTGTTTTTT. The chain has TRBV27 and TRBJ1-4; D not certain. Germline V lookup: CDR1 MNHEY, CDR2 SMNVEV (reference sequence). V lost 6 bases and J lost 3, with 14 bases in between. The CDR3 covers 15 residues. Complete variable domain (other parts from reference TRBV27 and TRBJ1-4): EAQVTQNPRYLITVTGKKLTVTCSQNMNHEYMSWYRQDPGLGLRQIYYSMNVEVTDKGDVPEGYKVSRKEKRNFPLILESPSPNQTSLYFCASRNGRTSNEKLFFGSGTQLSVL.

This clonotype was observed at least ten times. The chain couples TRBV19 to TRBJ2-3; 9 bases agree with TRBD2. Germline V lookup: CDR1 LNHDA, CDR2 SQIVND (reference sequence). V lost 10 bases, J lost 3 bases, and 14 bases stayed unmatched. The CDR3 length is 16 residues. The CDR3, as DNA: TGTGCCACCACCCGAATAGCGGGAGAGAGGACAGATACGCAGTATTTT. Translation: CATTRIAGERTDTQYF.

This clonotype was recorded at least ten times. This rearrangement joins TRBV19 to TRBJ2-1; 8 bases agree with TRBD2. There are 15 residues in the CDR3. Per germline, CDR1 LNHDA and CDR2 SQIVND (reference sequence). V lost 3 bases to trimming and J lost 4 bases; unmatched junction nucleotides: 5. CDR3 sequence (DNA): TGTGCCAGTAGTATTAACAGCGGGAGTTACAATGAGCAGTTCTTC. Translated: CASSINSGSYNEQFF.

This clonotype was seen at least ten times. V gene TRBV25-1 combines with J gene TRBJ1-5; D call uncertain. Germline V CDR1 and CDR2: MGHDK, SYGVNS. CDR3 length: 15 residues. V lost 3 bases, J lost 0 bases, and 9 bases lay in between. In nucleotides, the CDR3 is TGTGCCAGCAGTGATCTGGCGGATAGCAATCAGCCCCAGCATTTT. Its translation is CASSDLADSNQPQHF.

This clonotype was detected ten times or more. The V and J genes are TRBV18 and TRBJ1-1; possibly TRBD1 for D (5 bases). This CDR3 comprises 13 residues. The germline gives CDR1 KGHSH, CDR2 LQKENI. V lost 2 bases and J 4 bases, leaving 8 bases between the germline ends. The CDR3: CASSPDQGTEAFF. The CDR3 nucleotides are TGTGCCAGCTCACCAGATCAGGGCACTGAAGCTTTCTTT.

This clonotype was observed at least ten times. This sequence joins TRBV28 and TRBJ2-3; D may correspond to TRBD1 or TRBD2 (5 bases each). V lost 6 bases, J lost 2 bases, and 21 bases lay in between. Per germline, CDR1 MDHEN and CDR2 SYDVKM. The CDR3 is 17 amino acids. Written as DNA, the CDR3 is TGTGCCAGCAGCCCCGTGGGGACCGGAGCCTCCACAGATACGCAGTATTTT. Its protein is CASSPVGTGASTDTQYF. The variable domain in full, with the rest retrieved from reference TRBV28 and TRBJ2-3, is DVKVTQSSRYLVKRTGEKVFLECVQDMDHENMFWYRQDPGLGLRLIYFSYDVKMKEKGDIPEGYSVSREKKERFSLILESASTNQTSMYLCASSPVGTGASTDTQYFGPGTRLTVL.

This clonotype appeared many times. The J gene is TRBJ2-3, the V gene TRBV10-2; perhaps D is TRBD1 or TRBD2 (5 bases each). The CDR3 is made up of 16 amino acids. Deletions cut 6 bases from V and 2 bases from J, with 18 bases between. Germline V lookup: CDR1 WSHSY, CDR2 SAAADI. CDR3 protein: CASSPRRGLLTDTQYF. For the CDR3, the DNA is TGCGCCAGCAGCCCACGCCGGGGCCTCCTCACAGATACGCAGTATTTT.

Relative to its sample, this clonotype is medium-sized (0.01 to 0.1%). V usage is TRBV20-1 and J usage is TRBJ2-1; 14 bases are a match to TRBD2. Germline-derived CDR1 and CDR2 are DFQATT and SNEGSKA (reference sequence). The CDR3 has 17 residues. The V segment lost 4 bases and the J segment 5 bases; nucleotides outside the gene matches: 10. The DNA for the CDR3 is TGCAGTGCTACAGCCCTTAGACTAGCGGGGGGGAACAATGAGCAGTTCTTC. This encodes CSATALRLAGGNNEQFF.

This clonotype was observed at least ten times. The chain employs TRBV20-1 and TRBJ1-3; D uncertain. Germline CDR1 and CDR2: DFQATT and SNEGSKA (reference sequence). The CDR3 has 11 residues. Trimming left V 6 bases short and J 4 bases short, with 7 bases between. This CDR3 reads CSATDGNTIYF. The CDR3 nucleotides read TGCAGTGCGACCGACGGAAACACCATATATTTT.

A word on this clonotype: A much larger clone is a single base away; this may be a read error. The J gene is TRBJ2-3, the V gene TRBV7-6; D ambiguous. V shed 1 base and J shed 0 bases, with 14 bases lying between them. CDR1 SGHVS and CDR2 FNYEAQ come from the germline V gene. The CDR3 is 17 residues long. CDR3 loop: CASSLGLCRTSTDTQYF. In DNA, the CDR3 is TGTGCCAGCAGCTTAGGTCTCTGCCGAACTAGCACAGATACGCAGTATTTT.

This clonotype was seen only a few times. CDR3 amino acids: CASKGNEKLFF. For the CDR3, the DNA is TGTGCCAGCAAGGGTAATGAAAAACTGTTTTTT. This chain connects TRBV28 to TRBJ1-4, with unresolved D. Trimming pared 7 bases from V and 4 bases from J, leaving 4 bases between. Germline V gives CDR1 MDHEN, CDR2 SYDVKM. The CDR3 has 11 residues.

A few counts support this clonotype. The gene calls are TRBV3-1 and TRBJ1-1, with D maybe TRBD1 (5 bases). The CDR3 is 11 amino acids. Trimming left V 1 base short and J 10 bases short, with 7 bases between. The germline gives CDR1 LGHDT, CDR2 YNNKEL (reference sequence). CDR3 sequence: CASSQGGLAFF. The CDR3, as DNA: TGTGCCAGCAGCCAAGGGGGACTAGCTTTCTTT.

This clonotype occurred many times. This sequence joins TRBV10-2 and TRBJ2-1, with D perhaps matching TRBD1 (7 bases). Between the trimmed V and J ends, which lost 2 bases and 7 bases, there was a span of 18 bases. The CDR3 is 16 amino acids. Germline V lookup: CDR1 WSHSY, CDR2 SAAADI. The CDR3 bases are TGCGCCAGCAGTGAGGTAGGAGGGGGCATGACGAATGAGCAGTTCTTC. Translating it yields CASSEVGGGMTNEQFF.

This clonotype was picked up many times. This rearrangement joins TRBV5-4 to TRBJ2-3; possible D gene TRBD1, 5 bases. The CDR3 is 15 residues long. Between the trimmed V and J ends, which lost 1 base and 4 bases, there was a span of 13 bases. Germline CDR1 and CDR2: SGHNT and YYREEE (reference sequence). CDR3 in DNA: TGTGCCAGCAGCTTGAGGACACGTAGTGCAGATACGCAGTATTTT. This encodes CASSLRTRSADTQYF.

This sequence joins TRBV28 and TRBJ2-1, with a weak D call TRBD2 (6 bases). The germline CDR1 and CDR2 sequences are MDHEN and SYDVKM. Trimming removed 1 base at V and 2 bases at J, with 12 bases between. The CDR3 has 16 amino acids. CDR3 sequence reads: CASSLFTGATYNEQFF. DNA for the CDR3: TGTGCCAGCAGTTTATTTACGGGAGCGACCTACAATGAGCAGTTCTTC.

The table lists this clonotype with many counts. The genes are TRBV6-5 and TRBJ2-3; 7 positions agree with TRBD2. Germline lookup yields CDR1 MNHEY and CDR2 SVGAGI. This CDR3 has 16 residues. Trimming took 4 bases from V and 5 from J; bases not matched to a gene: 12. CDR3 residues: CASSSRAGPTKDTQYF. Written as DNA, the CDR3 is TGTGCCAGCAGTTCGAGAGCGGGGCCCACGAAAGATACGCAGTATTTT.

This clonotype was picked up many times. The V call is TRBV19, the J call TRBJ2-6, with D unclear. V shed 5 bases and J shed 1 base, with 6 bases lying between them. The CDR3 length is 14 residues. CDR1 is LNHDA and CDR2 is SQIVND in the germline V gene (reference sequence). The CDR3 loop reads CASSLGSGANVLTF. The CDR3 DNA sequence: TGTGCCAGTAGTCTTGGGTCTGGGGCCAACGTCCTGACTTTC.

The table lists this clonotype with many counts. The J gene is TRBJ1-4, the V gene TRBV12-3 or TRBV12-4, with 10 bases matching TRBD1. The V segment lost 6 bases and the J segment 8 bases; nucleotides outside the gene matches: 6. There are 14 residues in the CDR3. The CDR3 region is CASSQTGGGEKLFF. DNA for the CDR3: TGTGCCAGCAGCCAGACAGGGGGCGGAGAAAAACTGTTTTTT.

Ten or more counts support this clonotype. The chain carries TRBV20-1 and TRBJ2-6; a possible D gene is TRBD1 (6 bases). The CDR3 totals 14 residues. From germline, CDR1 is DFQATT and CDR2 SNEGSKA (reference sequence). Between the trimmed V and J ends, which lost 5 bases and 2 bases, there was a span of 10 bases. The CDR3 bases are TGCAGTGCTTCCCAGGGGACTGGGGCCAACGTCCTGACTTTC. Translating gives CSASQGTGANVLTF.

This clonotype appeared many times. The chain is built from TRBV2 and TRBJ2-7; 8 bases are a match to TRBD2. Germline V lookup: CDR1 SNHLY, CDR2 FYNNEI. This CDR3 is 16 amino acids long. The trim removed 6 bases at V and 1 base at J, leaving 11 bases unmatched. The CDR3 spells CASSIRPGGQSYEQYF. DNA for the CDR3: TGTGCCAGCAGCATAAGGCCGGGGGGGCAGTCCTACGAGCAGTACTTC. The whole variable domain, filled in from reference TRBV2 and TRBJ2-7, reads EPEVTQTPSHQVTQMGQEVILRCVPISNHLYFYWYRQILGQKVEFLVSFYNNEISEKSEIFDDQFSVERPDGSNFTLKIRSTKLEDSAMYFCASSIRPGGQSYEQYFGPGTRLTVT.

This clonotype was seen repeatedly, ten times or more. The J gene is TRBJ2-1, the V gene TRBV20-1, with a possible D match to TRBD1 (6 bases). V was shortened by 6 bases and J by 5 bases, with 17 bases between the two germline ends. CDR1 is DFQATT and CDR2 is SNEGSKA in the germline V gene (reference sequence). The CDR3 runs to 14 residues. In DNA, the CDR3 is TGCAGTGCCCAGAAGGGGGACCCCGACAATGAGCAGTTCTTC. Protein sequence: CSAQKGDPDNEQFF.

In its sample, this clonotype was seen many times. This sequence joins TRBV28 and TRBJ2-1; unclear D gene. CDR1 and CDR2 (germline): MDHEN, SYDVKM. The CDR3 runs to 14 residues. V gave up 3 bases and J gave up 6 bases, with 12 bases separating them. The CDR3 DNA reads TGTGCCAGCAGTTTTAAAAACCCAGGCAATGAGCAGTTCTTC. It yields the protein CASSFKNPGNEQFF. The full variable domain, completed using reference TRBV28 and TRBJ2-1, is DVKVTQSSRYLVKRTGEKVFLECVQDMDHENMFWYRQDPGLGLRLIYFSYDVKMKEKGDIPEGYSVSREKKERFSLILESASTNQTSMYLCASSFKNPGNEQFFGPGTRLTVL.

A few counts support this clonotype. The rearrangement uses TRBV7-2 and TRBJ1-5, with D unresolved. Germline CDR1 SGHTA, CDR2 FQGNSA. The V and J ends lost 1 base and 0 bases respectively, with 13 bases between them. The length of the CDR3 is 17 residues. DNA of the CDR3: TGTGCCAGCAGCTTAGGACCCAATGCCTATAGCAATCAGCCCCAGCATTTT. Amino acids: CASSLGPNAYSNQPQHF.

This clonotype was detected many times. The chain carries TRBV28 and TRBJ2-2, with 10 bases lining up with TRBD2. Losses at the gene ends were 3 bases for V and 4 bases for J; bases not matched to a gene: 17. CDR1 and CDR2 from the germline V gene are MDHEN and SYDVKM. This CDR3 is 20 amino acids long. In nucleotides, the CDR3 is TGTGCCAGCAGTTTCGCGACTAGCGGGTTGGGGTCTGGAGCCACCGGGGAGCTGTTTTTT. It codes for CASSFATSGLGSGATGELFF. The variable domain in full, with the rest retrieved from reference TRBV28 and TRBJ2-2, is DVKVTQSSRYLVKRTGEKVFLECVQDMDHENMFWYRQDPGLGLRLIYFSYDVKMKEKGDIPEGYSVSREKKERFSLILESASTNQTSMYLCASSFATSGLGSGATGELFFGEGSRLTVL.

This clonotype was counted at least ten times. The rearrangement joins TRBV6-5 to TRBJ2-7, with TRBD1 matching 8 bases. The V gene end was trimmed by 6 bases and the J gene end by 2 bases; junction bases not matched to a gene: 3. The CDR3 has 13 residues. In germline, CDR1 is MNHEY, CDR2 SVGAGI. The CDR3 bases are TGTGCCAGCAGACCAGGGGGCCCCTACGAGCAGTACTTC. Protein product: CASRPGGPYEQYF.

The chain employs TRBV29-1 and TRBJ1-1; D is uncertain. V lost 4 bases and J lost 1, with 7 bases in between. Per the germline V gene, CDR1 is SQVTM and CDR2 is ANQGSEA. The CDR3 sequence is 12 residues long. The CDR3 DNA reads TGCAGCGTTGCACAGCAGAACACTGAAGCTTTCTTT. Translation gives CSVAQQNTEAFF. Supplemented by reference TRBV29-1 and TRBJ1-1, the full variable domain reads SAVISQKPSRDICQRGTSLTIQCQVDSQVTMMFWYRQQPGQSLTLIATANQGSEATYESGFVIDKFPISRPNLTFSTLTVSNMSPEDSSIYLCSVAQQNTEAFFGQGTRLTVV.

The sample holds many counts of this clonotype. This rearrangement joins TRBV6-5 to TRBJ1-2; D not certain. The CDR3 totals 15 residues. Germline V lookup: CDR1 MNHEY, CDR2 SVGAGI. Trimming cost V 2 bases and J 1 base, with 11 bases left between them. CDR3 region: CASSYTLLGNYGYTF. The DNA for the CDR3 is TGTGCCAGCAGTTACACCCTCCTGGGTAACTATGGCTACACCTTC.